This T cell receptor (beta chain) was sequenced for a study of blood T cell repertoires in COVID-19. Study at large: Both acute and convalescent COVID-19 samples were obtained from the United States, Italy and Spain. PBMCs, B-cell-depleted T cells, or T cells provided the cDNA or gDNA that made up the material.

Per the original data handling: The authors estimated nucleated cell counts from reference gene primer amplification. Produced via immunoSEQ multiplex PCR; TCRdb's table is partial and in-frame only. V and J calls and clone size are those listed in that table; D and trimming were worked out from the DNA. This table has roughly 90,000 clones, 85% appearing once. The germline gives CDR1 MNHEY, CDR2 SVGAGI. The CDR3 is 14 amino acids. Trimming removed 0 bases from V and 4 bases from J, with 10 bases in between. Sequenced input: peripheral blood. This TCR came from a middle-aged man with acute or convalescent COVID-19. V gene TRBV6-5 combines with J gene TRBJ2-7, with D perhaps matching TRBD2 (6 bases). CDR3 coding DNA: TGTGCCAGCAGTTACTCGGCTAGCGAATACGAGCAGTACTTC. Translated: CASSYSASEYEQYF.